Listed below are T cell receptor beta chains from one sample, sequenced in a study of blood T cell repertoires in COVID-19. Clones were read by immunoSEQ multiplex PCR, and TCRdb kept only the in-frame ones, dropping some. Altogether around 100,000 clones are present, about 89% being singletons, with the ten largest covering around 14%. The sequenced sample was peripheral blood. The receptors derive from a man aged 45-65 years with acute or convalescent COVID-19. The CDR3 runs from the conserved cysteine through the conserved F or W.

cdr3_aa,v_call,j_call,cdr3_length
CATSRDGTSGYEQYF,TRBV15,TRBJ2-7,15
CASGQGTYGYTF,TRBV9,TRBJ1-2,12
CAISETKYGERDTQYF,TRBV10-3,TRBJ2-3,16
CASSYSGSNEQFF,TRBV6-2/TRBV6-3,TRBJ2-1,13
CASSLDAAYSGANVLTF,TRBV7-2,TRBJ2-6,17
CASRKTGENTEAFF,TRBV5-1,TRBJ1-1,14
CASSYGTGGSGANVLTF,TRBV2,TRBJ2-6,17
CASSVAHANSEQFF,TRBV9,TRBJ2-1,14
CASSKVGTGQYEQYF,TRBV21-1,TRBJ2-7,15
CASSNIWTGAWNYGYTF,TRBV21-1,TRBJ1-2,17
CASRVGLAGGNKDTQYF,TRBV5-4,TRBJ2-3,17
CASRVTGTYGYTF,TRBV19,TRBJ1-2,13
CASSESSNQPQHF,TRBV6-1,TRBJ1-5,13
CASSLLSGRGEQYF,TRBV5-1,TRBJ2-7,14
CASSLRQVTDTQYF,TRBV5-1,TRBJ2-3,14
CASSLYRGHEQYF,TRBV7-8,TRBJ2-7,13
CASSSLTGELFF,TRBV10-1,TRBJ2-2,12
CASSVPGLADEQYF,TRBV28,TRBJ2-7,14
CASSLATQGSGELFF,TRBV7-6,TRBJ2-2,15
CASSDRGTLAEAFF,TRBV25-1,TRBJ1-1,14
CASEGQGAPYEQYF,TRBV5-6,TRBJ2-7,14
CASSLKYTDTQYF,TRBV6-5,TRBJ2-3,13
CASSIGSSNTGELFF,TRBV19,TRBJ2-2,15
CASSFEKWGTSGYEQYF,TRBV5-6,TRBJ2-7,17
CASSLTGRGYTF,TRBV28,TRBJ1-2,12
CASSLGGGETQYF,TRBV7-9,TRBJ2-5,13
CACQTGTSETQYF,TRBV30,TRBJ2-5,13
CASKSPREANEKLFF,TRBV6-6,TRBJ1-4,15
CASSPKRDSYNEQFF,TRBV18,TRBJ2-1,15
CASSRTGTGIQYF,TRBV6-5,TRBJ2-4,13
CATSDSGTGGYGYTF,TRBV24-1,TRBJ1-2,15
CASSSTGIGGPYEQYF,TRBV5-1,TRBJ2-7,16
CASSILSGELFF,TRBV27,TRBJ2-2,12
CASSLASGWADIQYF,TRBV5-5,TRBJ2-4,15
CASRPGQLSSGANVLTF,TRBV10-1,TRBJ2-6,17
CASSLAMVAGPGTQYF,TRBV5-1,TRBJ2-3,16
CASSLGGQGKMQETQYF,TRBV5-1,TRBJ2-5,17
CASSRWDMTQETQYF,TRBV7-9,TRBJ2-5,15
CATSPGQFLTDTQYF,TRBV15,TRBJ2-3,15
CASSLERAGSPEAFF,TRBV11-2,TRBJ1-1,15